This record looks at one TCR beta chain sequence and its context. Some clones are missing from TCRdb's copy, which holds only in-frame ones; the method was immunoSEQ multiplex PCR. The sample consists of some 200,000 clones, around 90% of them appearing once. This record comes from a study of blood T cell repertoires in COVID-19. V lost 1 base, J lost 3 bases, and 5 bases stayed unmatched. The germline gives CDR1 SEHNR, CDR2 FQNEAQ (reference sequence). The CDR3 runs 15 residues. The J gene is TRBJ2-7, the V gene TRBV7-9; 8 positions agree with TRBD1. The receptor's source is a man aged 25-40 years with acute or convalescent COVID-19. The sequenced sample consisted of peripheral blood. In DNA, the CDR3 is TGTGCCAGCAGCTTAGACGGGACAGGTAGCTACGAGCAGTACTTC. It specifies CASSLDGTGSYEQYF.